These 4 T cell receptor beta chains originate from one sample sequenced in a study of T cells in Graves' hyperthyroidism and ophthalmopathy. The source material, RNA transcripts, was used to amplify TCR beta CDR3 regions. RT-PCR in the first round (using the HTBI primer set) targeted the TCR CDR3. TCRdb itself ran the multiplex PCR reads through MiXCR, one entry per CDR3 protein. The table lists roughly 500,000 distinct CDR3 sequences, around a quarter of them singletons, with approximately 11% in the top ten. The sequenced sample consisted of blood. The receptors were sampled from a young woman with Graves' ophthalmopathy.

The chain couples TRBV12-3 or TRBV12-4 to TRBJ2-7; 9 positions match TRBD1. The CDR3 is made up of 16 amino acids. The ends lost 1 base at V and 3 bases at J; junction bases unmatched: 7. The DNA of the CDR3 is TGTGCCAGCAGTTTAGGACCGGGACAGGGTGACTACGAGCAGTACTTC. The encoded protein is CASSLGPGQGDYEQYF.

This clonotype came up many times. The CDR3 protein is CATTLDRASYEQYF. CDR3 bases: TGTGCTACGACCCTTGACCGTGCATCCTACGAGCAGTACTTC. The gene calls are TRBV30 and TRBJ2-7; no clear D gene. This CDR3 region has 14 residues. CDR1 and CDR2 from the germline V gene are GTSNPN and SVGIG (reference sequence).

The chain employs TRBV6-1 and TRBJ2-7; D unclear. The length of the CDR3 is 15 residues. Deletions cut 1 base from V and 1 base from J, with 11 bases between. In germline, CDR1 is MNHNS, CDR2 SASEGT. The CDR3 reads CASSEGRWSSYEQYF. CDR3 DNA sequence: TGTGCCAGCAGTGAAGGGCGGTGGTCGTCCTACGAGCAGTACTTC.

This clonotype was observed many times. The chain couples TRBV7-2 to TRBJ1-2; weak D call: TRBD1 (6 bases). The V gene's germline CDR1 is SGHTA and CDR2 FQGNSA. Trimming stripped 2 bases from V and 4 bases from J, with 8 bases between. The CDR3 sequence is 13 residues long. CDR3 loop: CASSLRDTYGYTF. Here the CDR3 DNA reads TGTGCCAGCAGCTTAAGGGACACCTATGGCTACACCTTC.